Following are 3 T cell receptor beta chains from one sample sequenced in a study of blood T cell repertoires in COVID-19. Assay: immunoSEQ multiplex PCR; the TCRdb copy retains only in-frame clones and omits some. The data show hundreds of thousands of clones, with about 82% seen just once and more than 4.5% held by the top ten. Material: peripheral blood. The source is a man aged 45-65 years with active or convalescent COVID-19.

The genes are TRBV6-5 and TRBJ1-5, with 9 positions matching TRBD1. The CDR3 is made up of 14 amino acids. The germline CDR1 and CDR2 sequences are MNHEY and SVGAGI. Trimming at V came to 4 bases and at J to 5 bases, leaving 3 bases not matched to a gene. CDR3 coding DNA: TGTGCCAGCAGTTCGACAGGGGGGGATCAGCCCCAGCATTTT. Translating it yields CASSSTGGDQPQHF.

V and J are TRBV4-3 and TRBJ1-4; D remains ambiguous. Trimming stripped 0 bases from V and 0 bases from J, with 8 bases between. The germline V gene has CDR1 LGHNA and CDR2 YSLEER. The CDR3 runs 16 residues. CDR3 residues: CASSQDWASTNEKLFF. CDR3 in DNA: TGCGCCAGCAGCCAAGACTGGGCCTCAACTAATGAAAAACTGTTTTTT.

V and J are TRBV28 and TRBJ1-2; maybe TRBD1 (6 bases). Trimming stripped 4 bases from V and 4 bases from J, with 19 bases between. This CDR3 is built from 16 residues. Germline V lookup: CDR1 MDHEN, CDR2 SYDVKM. The CDR3 DNA sequence: TGTGCCAGCAGTTCAAGCTCGGGGGGCGGAGGCTATGGCTACACCTTC. This gives the protein CASSSSSGGGGYGYTF.